The 7 T cell receptor beta chains in this list originate from one sample, sequenced in a study of blood T cell repertoires in COVID-19. Profiled with immunoSEQ multiplex PCR; TCRdb holds only in-frame clones, not every one. Here the sample spans some 210,000 clones, over 75% being singletons. Sequenced material: peripheral blood. The receptors stem from a woman aged 40-49 years with acute or convalescent COVID-19.

The chain combines TRBV3-1 (or the pseudogene TRBV3-2) with TRBJ1-6, with TRBD1 matching over 8 bases. The CDR3 loop spans 13 amino acids. Trimming removed 4 bases from V and 10 bases from J; junction bases left unmatched: 3. Germline CDR1 reads LGHDT; CDR2 reads YNNKEL (reference sequence). This CDR3 is CASSPDRVSPLHF. CDR3 nucleotide sequence: TGTGCCAGCAGCCCGGACAGGGTATCACCCCTCCACTTT.

V usage is TRBV4-1 and J usage is TRBJ1-3, with D perhaps TRBD1 (5 bases). Germline CDR1 is MGHRA and CDR2 is YSYEKL. The length of the CDR3 is 14 residues. The germline V and J ends were trimmed by 3 bases and 4 bases, with 10 bases remaining between them. CDR3 sequence (DNA): TGCGCCAGCAGCCATGAGGGGAGGGGAAACACCATATATTTT. Translating gives CASSHEGRGNTIYF.

CDR3 sequence reads: CASIIGTNNQPQHF. DNA of the CDR3: TGTGCCAGCATCATCGGGACAAACAATCAGCCCCAGCATTTT. The rearrangement links TRBV28 to TRBJ1-5; tentatively, D is TRBD1 (6 bases). The CDR3 totals 14 residues. The V end was cut by 7 bases, the J end by 3 bases, with 13 bases between. From germline, CDR1 is MDHEN and CDR2 SYDVKM.

The rearrangement uses TRBV20-1 and TRBJ2-3; 9 positions match TRBD2. CDR3 size: 18 residues. CDR1 is DFQATT, CDR2 SNEGSKA, per germline (reference sequence). V shed 3 bases, J shed 6 bases, and the junction held 19 bases outside the gene matches. The CDR3 nucleotides are TGCAGTGCTAGTCCCCTAGCGGGGTCACCAGTTCCCCTCGATACGCAGTATTTT. This sequence encodes CSASPLAGSPVPLDTQYF.

The table lists this clone with a few counts. The V call is TRBV9, the J call TRBJ2-4, with 10 bases aligning to TRBD2. CDR3 length: 18 residues. Germline assignment: CDR1 SGDLS and CDR2 YYNGEE. V dropped 8 bases and J dropped 2; count of bases not matched to a gene: 16. The CDR3 reads CARLAGSPLGLTKNIQYF. Written as DNA, the CDR3 is TGTGCCAGACTAGCGGGGAGCCCTCTTGGTCTGACCAAAAACATTCAGTACTTC.

The rearrangement joins TRBV7-9 to TRBJ1-2; D is possibly TRBD1 (6 bases). The CDR3 has 14 residues. The germline CDR1 and CDR2 sequences are SEHNR and FQNEAQ (reference sequence). Trimming cost V 5 bases and J 4 bases, with 14 bases left between them. CDR3 DNA sequence: TGTGCCAGCAGCCAGGGGCAGGGTTCCTATGGCTACACCTTC. This sequence encodes CASSQGQGSYGYTF.

The chain links TRBV6-6 to TRBJ1-2; D is unresolved. The CDR3 loop spans 11 amino acids. Trimming shortened V by 6 bases and J by 5 bases, and 7 bases separated the two germline ends. Germline V gene lookup returns CDR1 MNHNY and CDR2 SVGAGI (reference sequence). CDR3 region: CASRGEYGYTF. DNA of the CDR3: TGTGCCAGCAGGGGCGAATATGGCTACACCTTC.